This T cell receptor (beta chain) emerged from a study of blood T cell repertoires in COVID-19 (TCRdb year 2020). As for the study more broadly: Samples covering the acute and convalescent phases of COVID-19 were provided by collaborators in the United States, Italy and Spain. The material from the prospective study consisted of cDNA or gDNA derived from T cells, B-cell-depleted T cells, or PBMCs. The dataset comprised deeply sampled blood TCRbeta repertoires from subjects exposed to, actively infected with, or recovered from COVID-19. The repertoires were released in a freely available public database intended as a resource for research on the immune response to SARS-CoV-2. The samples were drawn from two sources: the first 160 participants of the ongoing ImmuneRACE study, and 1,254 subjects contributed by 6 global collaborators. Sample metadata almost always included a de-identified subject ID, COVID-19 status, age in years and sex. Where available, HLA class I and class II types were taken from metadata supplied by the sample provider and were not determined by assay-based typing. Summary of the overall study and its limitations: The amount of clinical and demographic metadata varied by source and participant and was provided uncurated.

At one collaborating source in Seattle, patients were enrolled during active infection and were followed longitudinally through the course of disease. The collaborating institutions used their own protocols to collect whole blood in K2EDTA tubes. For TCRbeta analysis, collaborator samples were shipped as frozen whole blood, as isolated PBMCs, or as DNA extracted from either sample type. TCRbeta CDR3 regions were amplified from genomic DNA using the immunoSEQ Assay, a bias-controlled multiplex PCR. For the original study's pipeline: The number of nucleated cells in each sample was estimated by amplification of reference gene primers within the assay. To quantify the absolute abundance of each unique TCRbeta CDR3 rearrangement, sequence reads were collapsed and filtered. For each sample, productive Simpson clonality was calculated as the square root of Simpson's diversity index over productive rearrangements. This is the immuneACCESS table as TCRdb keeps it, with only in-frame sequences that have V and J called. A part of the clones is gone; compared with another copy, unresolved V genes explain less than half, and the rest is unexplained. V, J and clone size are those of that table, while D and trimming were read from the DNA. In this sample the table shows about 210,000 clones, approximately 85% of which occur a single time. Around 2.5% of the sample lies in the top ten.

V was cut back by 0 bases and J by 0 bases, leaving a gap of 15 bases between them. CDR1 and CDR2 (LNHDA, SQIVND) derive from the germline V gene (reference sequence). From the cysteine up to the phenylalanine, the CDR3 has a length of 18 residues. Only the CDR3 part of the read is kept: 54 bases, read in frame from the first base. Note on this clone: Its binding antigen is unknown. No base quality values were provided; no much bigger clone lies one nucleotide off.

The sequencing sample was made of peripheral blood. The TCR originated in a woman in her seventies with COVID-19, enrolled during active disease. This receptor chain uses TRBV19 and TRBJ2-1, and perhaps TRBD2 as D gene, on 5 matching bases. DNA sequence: TGTGCCAGTAGTATAGAAGGCGGACTGACCAGCTCCTACAATGAGCAGTTCTTC. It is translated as CASSIEGGLTSSYNEQFF.